This is a list of T cell receptor beta chains from one sample in a study of blood T cell repertoires in COVID-19. Produced via immunoSEQ multiplex PCR; TCRdb's table is partial and in-frame only. The table has about 160,000 clones, around 93% seen once. The specimen was peripheral blood. The receptors derive from a man between 25 and 39 years old with COVID-19, enrolled during active disease. The CDR3 runs from the conserved cysteine through the conserved F or W. D genes are given only for firm matches. Rows may omit the clone size; those that give it use once, few, many or a size class.

abundance: NA; j_gene: TRBJ2-7; d_gene: TRBD2; v_gene: TRBV6-1; CDR3aa: CASSEPAGGSYEQYF; CDR3nt: TGTGCCAGCAGTGAACCGGCGGGAGGCTCCTACGAGCAGTACTTC
abundance: NA; j_gene: TRBJ1-1; d_gene: NA; v_gene: TRBV6-5; CDR3aa: CASSYSLSRIQTEAFF; CDR3nt: TGTGCCAGCAGTTACTCCCTAAGTAGGATACAGACTGAAGCTTTCTTT
abundance: NA; j_gene: TRBJ1-2; d_gene: TRBD1; v_gene: TRBV5-1; CDR3aa: CASSGGQGPEPSRLGGYTF; CDR3nt: TGCGCCAGCAGCGGAGGACAGGGGCCAGAACCGAGCCGCTTAGGGGGCTACACCTTC
abundance: NA; j_gene: TRBJ2-1; d_gene: TRBD2; v_gene: TRBV7-6; CDR3aa: CASTRRASGREDNEQFF; CDR3nt: TGTGCCAGCACCCGGAGGGCTAGCGGGAGGGAGGACAATGAGCAGTTCTTC
abundance: NA; j_gene: TRBJ2-7; d_gene: NA; v_gene: TRBV2; CDR3aa: CASSGLRGNSYEQYF; CDR3nt: TGTGCCAGCAGTGGGCTCCGGGGTAACTCCTACGAGCAGTACTTC
abundance: once; j_gene: TRBJ2-2; d_gene: TRBD1; v_gene: TRBV7-3; CDR3aa: CASSSGPGQANTGELFF; CDR3nt: TGTGCCAGCAGCTCGGGACCGGGACAGGCGAACACCGGGGAGCTGTTTTTT
abundance: once; j_gene: TRBJ2-1; d_gene: TRBD2; v_gene: TRBV6-4; CDR3aa: CASGKAGAPYNEQFF; CDR3nt: TGTGCCAGCGGGAAAGCGGGAGCCCCCTACAATGAGCAGTTCTTC
abundance: NA; j_gene: TRBJ2-1; d_gene: TRBD2; v_gene: TRBV3-1/TRBV3-2; CDR3aa: CASSPGLAGRNEQFF; CDR3nt: TGTGCCAGCAGCCCCGGACTAGCGGGGCGGAATGAGCAGTTCTTC
abundance: NA; j_gene: TRBJ1-1; d_gene: NA; v_gene: TRBV7-3; CDR3aa: CASSQLNIKNTEAFF; CDR3nt: TGTGCCAGCAGCCAACTAAATATCAAGAACACTGAAGCTTTCTTT
abundance: NA; j_gene: TRBJ2-2; d_gene: TRBD2; v_gene: TRBV7-2; CDR3aa: CASSFYSSGSRAGELFF; CDR3nt: TGTGCCAGCAGCTTCTATTCTAGCGGTTCGAGGGCCGGGGAGCTGTTTTTT
abundance: once; j_gene: TRBJ2-7; d_gene: NA; v_gene: TRBV27; CDR3aa: CASSSQVPGSYSYEQYF; CDR3nt: TGTGCCAGCAGTTCACAAGTTCCGGGATCATACTCCTACGAGCAGTACTTC
abundance: NA; j_gene: TRBJ2-5; d_gene: NA; v_gene: TRBV30; CDR3aa: CAWSPRETQYF; CDR3nt: TGTGCCTGGAGTCCTAGAGAGACCCAGTACTTC
abundance: NA; j_gene: TRBJ2-2; d_gene: NA; v_gene: TRBV18; CDR3aa: CASSPLGGNTGELFF; CDR3nt: TGTGCCAGCTCACCCCTAGGTGGGAACACCGGGGAGCTGTTTTTT
abundance: NA; j_gene: TRBJ1-2; d_gene: NA; v_gene: TRBV5-1; CDR3aa: CASSSSVLVYGYTF; CDR3nt: TGCGCCAGCAGCTCGTCAGTGCTTGTCTATGGCTACACCTTC
abundance: NA; j_gene: TRBJ1-2; d_gene: NA; v_gene: TRBV28; CDR3aa: CASSFQGGYGYTF; CDR3nt: TGTGCCAGCAGTTTCCAGGGTGGCTATGGCTACACCTTC
abundance: once; j_gene: TRBJ2-1; d_gene: TRBD1; v_gene: TRBV5-1; CDR3aa: CASSAGTGNPYNEQFF; CDR3nt: TGCGCCAGCAGCGCCGGGACAGGGAACCCCTACAATGAGCAGTTCTTC
abundance: NA; j_gene: TRBJ2-7; d_gene: TRBD1; v_gene: TRBV27; CDR3aa: CASSLGTAAYEQYF; CDR3nt: TGTGCCAGCAGTCTGGGGACAGCTGCCTACGAGCAGTACTTC
abundance: few; j_gene: TRBJ1-2; d_gene: TRBD1; v_gene: TRBV4-3; CDR3aa: CASSRIWDSEVEGYTF; CDR3nt: TGCGCCAGCAGCCGGATCTGGGACAGTGAGGTGGAGGGCTACACCTTC